Following are 5 T cell receptor beta chains from one sample sequenced in a study of blood T cell repertoires in COVID-19. Measured with immunoSEQ multiplex PCR; TCRdb has only the in-frame clones, and not every one. The data contain some 390,000 clones, 75% to 90% of them singletons. What was sequenced was PBMCs or T cells enriched from blood (not recorded which). The source is a young man who had recovered from COVID-19.

The gene calls are TRBV4-1 and TRBJ1-5; 8 bases agree with TRBD1. Trimming cost V 0 bases and J 7 bases; bases outside gene matches: 8. The CDR3 covers 16 residues. Germline values: CDR1 MGHRA, CDR2 YSYEKL. The CDR3 protein is CASSQEGYRGRQPQHF. DNA for the CDR3: TGCGCCAGCAGCCAAGAAGGGTACAGGGGGAGGCAGCCCCAGCATTTT.

Only a few counts were recorded for this clone. Other DNA sequences in this specimen translate into the identical CDR3. This sequence joins TRBV5-1 and TRBJ1-1, with D uncertain. This CDR3 has 13 amino acids. Germline values: CDR1 SGHRS, CDR2 YFSETQ. The germline V and J ends were trimmed by 0 bases and 11 bases, with 14 bases remaining between them. This CDR3 is CASSLGAGTEAFF. CDR3 nucleotide sequence: TGCGCCAGCAGCTTGGGGGCGGGAACAGAGGCTTTCTTT.

The chain carries TRBV28 and TRBJ2-1; 11 nucleotides align to TRBD2. Germline assignment: CDR1 MDHEN and CDR2 SYDVKM. The CDR3 has 14 residues. With 6 bases clipped from V and 8 bases from J, the junction kept 6 bases outside the gene matches. The CDR3 nucleotides are TGTGCCAGCAGGTGGGCTAGCGGGAGGTATGAGCAGTTCTTC. It yields the protein CASRWASGRYEQFF. Variable domain in full (rest from reference TRBV28 and TRBJ2-1): DVKVTQSSRYLVKRTGEKVFLECVQDMDHENMFWYRQDPGLGLRLIYFSYDVKMKEKGDIPEGYSVSREKKERFSLILESASTNQTSMYLCASRWASGRYEQFFGPGTRLTVL.

This sequence joins TRBV5-1 and TRBJ2-1; D perhaps matches TRBD1 (6 bases). Trimming cost V 4 bases and J 5 bases, with 22 bases left between them. Germline V gene data show CDR1 as SGHRS and CDR2 as YFSETQ. The CDR3 extends over 17 amino acids. Written as DNA, the CDR3 is TGCGCCAGCAGCCCAACTCTAACAGGGTTGCGTAACAATGAGCAGTTCTTC. Translated, it gives CASSPTLTGLRNNEQFF. Complete variable domain (other parts from reference TRBV5-1 and TRBJ2-1): KAGVTQTPRYLIKTRGQQVTLSCSPISGHRSVSWYQQTPGQGLQFLFEYFSETQRNKGNFPGRFSGRQFSNSRSEMNVSTLELGDSALYLCASSPTLTGLRNNEQFFGPGTRLTVL.

The gene calls are TRBV28 and TRBJ2-1; 9 bases are a match to TRBD2. The germline gives CDR1 MDHEN, CDR2 SYDVKM. Trimming at V came to 9 bases and at J to 5 bases, leaving 20 bases not matched to a gene. The CDR3 totals 18 residues. CDR3 sequence reads: CASEPLAGATFRDNEQFF. The CDR3 DNA sequence: TGTGCCAGTGAACCATTAGCGGGAGCAACCTTCCGGGACAATGAGCAGTTCTTC.